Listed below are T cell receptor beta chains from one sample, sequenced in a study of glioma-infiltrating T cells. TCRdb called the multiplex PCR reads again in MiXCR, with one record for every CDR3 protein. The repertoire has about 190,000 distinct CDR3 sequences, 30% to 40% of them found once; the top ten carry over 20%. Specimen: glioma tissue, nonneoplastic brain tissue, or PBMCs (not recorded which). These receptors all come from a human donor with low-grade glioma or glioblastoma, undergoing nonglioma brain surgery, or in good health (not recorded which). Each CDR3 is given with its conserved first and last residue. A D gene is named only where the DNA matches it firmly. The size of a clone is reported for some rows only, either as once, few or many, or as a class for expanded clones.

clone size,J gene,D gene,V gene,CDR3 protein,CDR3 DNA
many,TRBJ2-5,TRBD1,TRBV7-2,CASNVGGQGGETQYF,TGTGCCAGCAATGTTGGCGGACAGGGGGGAGAGACCCAGTACTTC
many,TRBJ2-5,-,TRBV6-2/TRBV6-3,CASGDSPGYF,TGTGCCAGCGGGGACTCCCCCGGGTACTTC
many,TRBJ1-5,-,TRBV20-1,CSARSTLRNQPQHF,TGCAGTGCTAGATCGACCCTAAGAAATCAGCCCCAGCATTTT
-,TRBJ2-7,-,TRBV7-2,CASSFGTIPYEQYF,TGTGCCAGCAGCTTCGGGACGATCCCCTACGAGCAGTACTTC
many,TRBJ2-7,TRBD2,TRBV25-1,CASSALGAGGYEQYF,TGTGCCAGCAGTGCCCTAGGAGCGGGAGGGTACGAGCAGTACTTC
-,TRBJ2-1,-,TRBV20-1,CSAHGLSSYNELFF,TGCAGTGCTCACGGACTGAGCTCCTACAATGAGCTGTTCTTC
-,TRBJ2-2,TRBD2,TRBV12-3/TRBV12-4,CPSSALAGGTGELFF,TGTCCCAGCAGTGCCTTAGCGGGAGGGACCGGGGAGCTGTTTTTT
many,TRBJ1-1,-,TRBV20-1,CSYLVTEAFF,TGCAGTTACTTGGTCACTGAAGCTTTCTTT
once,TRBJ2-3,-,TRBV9,CASSVVVAVSTDTQYF,TGTGCCAGCAGCGTAGTAGTGGCAGTTAGCACAGATACGCAGTATTTT
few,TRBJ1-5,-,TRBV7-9,CASSLANSNQPQHF,TGTGCCAGCAGCTTAGCAAATAGCAATCAGCCCCAGCATTTT
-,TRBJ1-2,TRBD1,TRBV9,CASSGLGQGGGYTF,TGTGCCAGCAGCGGCTTGGGACAGGGCGGGGGCTACACCTTC
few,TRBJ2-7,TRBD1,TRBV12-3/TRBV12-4,CASSSWTGDYEQYF,TGTGCCAGCAGTTCTTGGACAGGGGACTACGAGCAGTACTTC
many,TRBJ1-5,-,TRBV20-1,CSARQNNQPQHF,TGCAGTGCCAGACAGAACAATCAGCCCCAGCATTTT
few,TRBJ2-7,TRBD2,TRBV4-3,CASSPRLADDQYF,TGCGCCAGCAGCCCTAGACTAGCGGACGATCAGTACTTC
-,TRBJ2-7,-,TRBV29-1,CSYMTRGGSEQYF,TGCAGCTACATGACAAGGGGGGGTTCCGAGCAGTACTTC
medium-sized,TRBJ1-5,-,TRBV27,CASSYGVSGQPQHF,TGTGCCAGCAGTTATGGGGTATCAGGTCAGCCCCAGCATTTT
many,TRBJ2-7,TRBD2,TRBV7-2,CASRSSGSFEQYF,TGTGCCAGCAGGTCTAGCGGGAGTTTCGAGCAGTACTTC
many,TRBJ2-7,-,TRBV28,CASNQDWVAYEQYF,TGTGCCAGCAATCAAGACTGGGTAGCCTACGAGCAGTACTTC
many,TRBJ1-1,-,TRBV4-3,CASSTGLNTEAFF,TGCGCCAGCAGCACAGGGTTGAACACTGAAGCTTTCTTT
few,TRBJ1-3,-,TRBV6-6,CASSSSAGNTIYF,TGTGCCAGCAGTTCCTCGGCTGGAAACACCATATATTTT
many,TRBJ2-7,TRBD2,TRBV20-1,CSARDMAGAQYEQYF,TGCAGTGCTAGAGATATGGCGGGAGCCCAGTACGAGCAGTACTTC
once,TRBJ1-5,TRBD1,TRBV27,CASRRAGGGQPQHF,TGTGCCAGCAGGCGGGCAGGGGGGGGTCAGCCCCAGCATTTT
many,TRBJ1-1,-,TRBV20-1,CSARSRGGVTEAFF,TGCAGTGCTAGATCCAGGGGTGGCGTCACTGAAGCTTTCTTT
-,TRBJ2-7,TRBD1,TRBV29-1,CSAEGTGAYGQYF,TGCAGCGCCGAAGGGACAGGGGCCTACGGGCAGTACTTC
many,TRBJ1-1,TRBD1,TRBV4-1,CASSQGAGTGNTEAFF,TGCGCCAGCAGCCAAGGTGCTGGGACAGGGAACACTGAAGCTTTCTTT
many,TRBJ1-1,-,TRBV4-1,CASSQAWGSMTEAFF,TGCGCCAGCAGCCAAGCGTGGGGATCAATGACTGAAGCTTTCTTT
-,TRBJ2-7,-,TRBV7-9,CASSLIPEDQHYEQYF,TGTGCCAGCAGCTTAATCCCCGAGGACCAGCACTACGAGCAGTACTTC
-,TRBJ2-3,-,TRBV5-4,CASSRVSGDTDTQYF,TGTGCCAGCAGCCGCGTTTCAGGGGACACAGATACGCAGTATTTT
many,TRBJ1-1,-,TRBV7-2,CASSLGGQMNTEAFF,TGTGCCAGCAGCCTAGGCGGACAGATGAACACTGAAGCTTTCTTT
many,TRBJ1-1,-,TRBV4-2,CASSQDSPENTEAFF,TGTGCCAGCAGCCAAGATTCGCCTGAGAACACTGAAGCTTTCTTT
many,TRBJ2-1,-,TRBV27,CASKSLDNYNEQFF,TGTGCCAGCAAATCTCTGGACAACTACAATGAGCAGTTCTTC
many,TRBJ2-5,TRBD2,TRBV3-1,CASRPGGRGTQYF,TGTGCCAGCAGGCCGGGAGGGAGAGGGACCCAGTACTTC
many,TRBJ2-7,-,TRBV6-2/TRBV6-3,CASSYSREQYF,TGTGCCAGCAGTTACTCGAGGGAGCAGTACTTC
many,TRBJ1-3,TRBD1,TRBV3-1,CASSRDGTGGNTIYF,TGTGCCAGCAGCCGGGATGGGACAGGCGGAAACACCATATATTTT
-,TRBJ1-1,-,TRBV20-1,CLPAQGGRAEAFF,TGCCTTCCTGCTCAGGGAGGTAGGGCTGAAGCTTTCTTT
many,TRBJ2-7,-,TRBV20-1,CSARDRARQFDYEQYF,TGCAGTGCTAGAGATAGGGCCAGGCAGTTCGACTACGAGCAGTACTTC
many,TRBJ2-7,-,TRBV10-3,CAISIQSEQYF,TGTGCCATCAGTATCCAAAGTGAGCAGTACTTC
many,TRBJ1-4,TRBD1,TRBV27,CASSPHRGTNEKLFF,TGTGCCAGCAGTCCACACAGGGGGACGAATGAAAAACTGTTTTTT
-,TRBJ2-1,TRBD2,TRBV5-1,CASSSGTSGSQYNEQFF,TGCGCCAGCAGTTCGGGGACTAGCGGCAGTCAGTATAATGAGCAGTTCTTC
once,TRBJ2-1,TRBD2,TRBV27,CASSLSKRGSYNEQFF,TGTGCCAGCAGTTTATCGAAGCGGGGCTCCTACAATGAGCAGTTCTTC
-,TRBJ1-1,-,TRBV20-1,CSARSARENTEAFF,TGCAGTGCTAGATCCGCCCGTGAGAACACTGAAGCTTTCTTT
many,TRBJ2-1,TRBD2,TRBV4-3,CASSQDFGGRDEQFF,TGCGCCAGCAGCCAAGATTTCGGCGGGAGGGATGAGCAGTTCTTC
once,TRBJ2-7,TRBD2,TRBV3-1,CASSQPLGGSQEQYF,TGTGCCAGCAGCCAGCCTTTAGGCGGGAGCCAAGAGCAGTACTTC
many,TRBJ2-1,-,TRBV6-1,CASKGPTGRFF,TGTGCCAGCAAGGGGCCCACCGGGCGGTTCTTC
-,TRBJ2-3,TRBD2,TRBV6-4,CASGRLAGGPADTQYF,TGTGCCAGCGGCCGACTAGCGGGAGGGCCGGCAGATACGCAGTATTTT
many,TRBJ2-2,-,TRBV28,CASRSTGELFF,TGTGCCAGCAGGTCTACCGGGGAGCTGTTTTTT
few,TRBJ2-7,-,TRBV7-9,CASSLRQGGRKYF,TGTGCCAGCAGCTTAAGACAGGGAGGGAGAAAGTACTTC
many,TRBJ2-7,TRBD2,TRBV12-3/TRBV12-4,CASRGLAGEQYF,TGTGCCAGCAGGGGACTAGCGGGCGAGCAGTACTTC
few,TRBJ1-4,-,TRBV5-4,CASRAGTTSEKLFF,TGTGCCAGCAGGGCTGGGACAACCTCTGAAAAACTGTTTTTT
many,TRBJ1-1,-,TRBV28,CASSSAEAGKTEAFF,TGTGCCAGCAGTTCAGCAGAGGCGGGCAAAACTGAAGCTTTCTTT
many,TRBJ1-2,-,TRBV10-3,CAVYTGDSLFYGYTF,TGTGCCGTCTATACGGGGGATTCTCTTTTCTATGGCTACACCTTC
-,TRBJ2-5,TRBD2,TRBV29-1,CSVEVAGAPLETQYF,TGCAGCGTTGAGGTAGCGGGAGCTCCACTGGAGACCCAGTACTTC
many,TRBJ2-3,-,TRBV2,CASSEREGTDTQYF,TGTGCCAGCAGTGAACGGGAAGGCACAGATACGCAGTATTTT